This entry lists 25 T cell receptor beta chains sequenced from one sample in a study of T cell responses to AZD1222 COVID-19 vaccine. Some clones are missing from TCRdb's copy, which holds only in-frame ones; the method was immunoSEQ multiplex PCR. Altogether about 110,000 clones are present, 82% being singletons, with the ten largest covering around 5.1%. The sequencing here drew on peripheral blood, taken on day 0 of AZD1222 vaccination. These receptors were collected from an adult in good health.

The chain joins TRBV19 to TRBJ1-3, with a possible D match to TRBD1 (6 bases). The V gene lost 2 bases and the J gene lost 2 bases, with 7 bases spanning the gap. CDR1 and CDR2 from the germline V gene are LNHDA and SQIVND (reference sequence). The CDR3 loop spans 14 amino acids. CDR3 protein: CASSIQGTGNTIYF. The CDR3 DNA is TGTGCCAGTAGTATACAGGGGACTGGAAACACCATATATTTT. Based on the CDR3 plus reference TRBV19 and TRBJ1-3, the full variable domain is DGGITQSPKYLFRKEGQNVTLSCEQNLNHDAMYWYRQDPGQGLRLIYYSQIVNDFQKGDIAEGYSVSREKKESFPLTVTSAQKNPTAFYLCASSIQGTGNTIYFGEGSWLTVV.

The V and J genes are TRBV5-1 and TRBJ1-2; maybe TRBD1 (6 bases). This CDR3 is 14 amino acids long. CDR1 is SGHRS, CDR2 YFSETQ, per germline. Trimming stripped 4 bases from V and 8 bases from J, with 18 bases between. This CDR3 reads CASSPGEGTWGYTF. The CDR3 DNA reads TGCGCCAGCAGCCCTGGGGAAGGGACATGGGGCTACACCTTC.

The rearrangement joins TRBV5-6 to TRBJ1-2, with D possibly being TRBD1 (5 bases). Germline loops: CDR1 SGHDT, CDR2 YYEEEE. With 0 bases removed from V and 4 bases from J, the gap between germline ends came to 13 bases. This CDR3 is built from 15 residues. The CDR3 sequence is CASSLAGSAFYGYTF. The CDR3 DNA reads as TGTGCCAGCAGCTTGGCAGGGTCGGCCTTCTATGGCTACACCTTC.

J is TRBJ1-1 and V is TRBV18, with D possibly TRBD1 on 5 matching bases. Trimming shortened V by 4 bases and J by 5 bases, and 17 bases separated the two germline ends. This CDR3 comprises 15 residues. Germline V gene sequence: CDR1 KGHSH, CDR2 LQKENI. The CDR3, as DNA: TGTGCCAGCTCACAGGACCCTGTCAGGGAGACTGAAGCTTTCTTT. It specifies CASSQDPVRETEAFF.

The gene calls are TRBV6-6 and TRBJ1-5, with D perhaps matching TRBD1 (5 bases). Germline CDR1 MNHNY, CDR2 SVGAGI (reference sequence). The CDR3 consists of 15 residues. V lost 8 bases and J lost 1, with 15 bases in between. CDR3 bases: TGTGCCAGCGCCCCAGGGAGGAGGAGCAATCAGCCCCAGCATTTT. It specifies CASAPGRRSNQPQHF.

The chain has TRBV2 and TRBJ2-1; 7 bases are shared with TRBD1. V lost 1 base, J lost 4 bases, and 4 bases stayed unmatched. This CDR3 is built from 15 residues. Per the germline V gene, CDR1 is SNHLY and CDR2 is FYNNEI. CDR3 DNA sequence: TGTGCCAGCAGTGAAGACAGGGGCGGTTACAATGAGCAGTTCTTC. Translating it yields CASSEDRGGYNEQFF.

The V gene is TRBV6-5, the J gene TRBJ2-5; D might be TRBD1 (7 bases). CDR3 size: 15 residues. Per germline, CDR1 MNHEY and CDR2 SVGAGI. V lost 6 bases and J lost 1, with 15 bases in between. The CDR3 DNA sequence: TGTGCCAGCAGCCACGGGGGACAGCTCCAAGAGACCCAGTACTTC. Translating it yields CASSHGGQLQETQYF.

The CDR3 DNA is TGTGCCAGCAGTCGAGGACAGGTCGAGCAGTACTTC. Protein: CASSRGQVEQYF. The V call is TRBV6-5, the J call TRBJ2-7, with 7 bases matching TRBD1. This CDR3 contains 12 residues. Per germline, CDR1 MNHEY and CDR2 SVGAGI. V lost 5 bases and J lost 6; bases outside the gene matches: 4.

The J gene is TRBJ1-1, the V gene TRBV25-1; a possible D gene is TRBD1 (6 bases). Trimming shortened V by 1 base and J by 3 bases, and 12 bases separated the two germline ends. This CDR3 comprises 15 residues. The V gene's germline CDR1 is MGHDK and CDR2 SYGVNS. The CDR3 DNA reads as TGTGCCAGCAGTGAATGGGCAGGGGAACACACTGAAGCTTTCTTT. It specifies CASSEWAGEHTEAFF.

The chain uses TRBV5-1 and TRBJ2-7, with 8 bases aligning to TRBD1. This CDR3 has 13 amino acids. Trimming at V came to 2 bases and at J to 5 bases, leaving 3 bases not matched to a gene. Germline CDR1 reads SGHRS; CDR2 reads YFSETQ. The CDR3 bases are TGCGCCAGCAGCTTTGAACAGGGGGACGAGCAGTACTTC. It codes for CASSFEQGDEQYF.

The chain has TRBV4-1 and TRBJ1-1, with 8 nucleotides matching TRBD1. The J segment lost 3 bases and the V segment lost 11 bases, leaving 17 bases of the junction unmatched. CDR1 MGHRA and CDR2 YSYEKL come from the germline V gene. The CDR3 covers 16 residues. The CDR3 DNA is TGCGCCCCCCCCCAACAGGGGGGGTTTAGGGACACTGAAGCTTTCTTT. As protein: CAPPQQGGFRDTEAFF.

CDR3 nucleotide sequence: TGTGCCAGCAGCTTTACAGGAGGGGAGACCCAGTACTTC. This codes for CASSFTGGETQYF. The V and J genes are TRBV7-9 and TRBJ2-5; a weak D match, TRBD2 (6 bases). The CDR3 spans 13 residues. CDR1 is SEHNR and CDR2 is FQNEAQ in the germline V gene (reference sequence). V was clipped by 3 bases and J by 5 bases, with 10 bases between them.

This clone was observed a single time. The chain links TRBV6-2 or TRBV6-3 to TRBJ1-2; D is ambiguous. CDR1 is MNHEY and CDR2 is SVGEGT in the germline V gene. V lost 4 bases and J lost 1, with 16 bases in between. The CDR3 is 16 residues long. CDR3 amino acids: CASSSLGEVGNYGYTF. CDR3 DNA: TGTGCCAGCAGTTCCCTGGGCGAGGTCGGTAACTATGGCTACACCTTC.

On this clone itself: One end of the junction varies from germline; a read error may be responsible. The chain recombines TRBV4-3 with TRBJ2-2; D might be TRBD1 or TRBD2, each matching 5 bases. The CDR3 is 13 residues long. Per germline, CDR1 LGHNA and CDR2 YSLEER. The chain's CDR3 is CASSPEGYRGAVF. The CDR3 DNA is TGCGCCAGCAGCCCCGAGGGGTACCGGGGAGCTGTTTTT.

The chain is built from TRBV10-3 and TRBJ2-2, with TRBD1 identical over 7 bases. The V gene's germline CDR1 is ENHRY and CDR2 SYGVKD. V was clipped by 6 bases and J by 3 bases; unmatched bases: 10. The length of the CDR3 is 16 residues. The CDR3 sequence: CAIRGYGTADTGELFF. For the CDR3, the DNA is TGTGCCATCAGAGGCTACGGGACAGCTGACACCGGGGAGCTGTTTTTT.

This clone was seen just once. The rearrangement joins TRBV7-2 to TRBJ1-4; TRBD1 matches at 10 bases. Germline loops: CDR1 SGHTA, CDR2 FQGNSA. The CDR3 runs 14 residues. J lost 8 bases, V lost 3 bases, and 3 bases had no gene match. The CDR3 region is CASSFDRGQEKLFF. CDR3 bases: TGTGCCAGCAGCTTCGACAGGGGGCAGGAAAAACTGTTTTTT.

This clone was observed a handful of times. V is TRBV5-1 and J is TRBJ1-1; unclear D gene. Trimming removed 0 bases from V and 5 bases from J, with 8 bases in between. CDR3 length equals 13 residues. Germline values: CDR1 SGHRS, CDR2 YFSETQ. The CDR3 loop is CASSLGFQTEAFF. Written as DNA, the CDR3 is TGCGCCAGCAGCTTGGGATTTCAAACTGAAGCTTTCTTT.

This chain links TRBV7-2 with TRBJ2-5; D is unresolved. Germline loops: CDR1 SGHTA, CDR2 FQGNSA. CDR3 length equals 14 residues. The V end lost 4 bases, the J end lost 3 bases, and 12 bases lay between the germline ends. CDR3 amino acids: CASSSETRKETQYF. DNA of the CDR3: TGTGCCAGCAGCTCGGAAACGAGGAAAGAGACCCAGTACTTC.

The rearrangement uses TRBV25-1 and TRBJ1-3, with D unclear. The germline V gene has CDR1 MGHDK and CDR2 SYGVNS. The CDR3 sequence is 11 residues long. Between the trimmed V and J ends, which lost 5 bases and 3 bases, there was a span of 2 bases. The CDR3: CASSYGNTIYF. The CDR3, as DNA: TGTGCCAGCAGTTATGGAAACACCATATATTTT.

This rearrangement joins TRBV7-9 to TRBJ1-4; D ambiguous. The CDR3 extends over 12 amino acids. The V end lost 3 bases, the J end lost 11 bases, and 10 bases lay between the germline ends. Per the germline V gene, CDR1 is SEHNR and CDR2 is FQNEAQ (reference sequence). The CDR3 nucleotides are TGTGCCAGCAGCTTGGATGGGGTGAAACTGTTTTTT. This sequence encodes CASSLDGVKLFF.

The V and J genes are TRBV5-5 and TRBJ1-1, with TRBD1 matching over 7 bases. CDR1 is SGHKS, CDR2 YYEKEE, per germline (reference sequence). V shed 3 bases, J shed 10 bases, and the junction held 9 bases outside the gene matches. This CDR3 region has 13 residues. The CDR3 DNA reads as TGTGCCAGCAGCTACCAGGACAGGCTTTCAGCTTTCTTT. Translating gives CASSYQDRLSAFF.

V and J are TRBV30 and TRBJ1-6; the D gene is possibly TRBD1 (6 bases). V gave up 2 bases and J gave up 7 bases, with 15 bases separating them. The CDR3 sequence is 15 residues long. Looked up from germline, CDR1 is GTSNPN and CDR2 is SVGIG (reference sequence). The CDR3 DNA sequence: TGTGCCTGGAGTACTCGACAGGCGGGGAATTCACCCCTCCACTTT. The encoded protein is CAWSTRQAGNSPLHF.

As for this clone: A junction boundary mismatches the germline segment, possibly from a read error. V usage is TRBV30 and J usage is TRBJ2-7; D might be TRBD1 (5 bases). Germline V gives CDR1 GTSNPN, CDR2 SVGIG (reference sequence). The CDR3 has 11 residues. The CDR3 nucleotides are TGTGCCTGGAGTGCCACAGGTGGGGCGGACTTC. It is translated as CAWSATGGADF.

The chain is built from TRBV7-6 and TRBJ2-2; 10 nucleotides align to TRBD1. V lost 5 bases and J lost 5; bases outside the gene matches: 5. Germline V CDR1 and CDR2: SGHVS, FNYEAQ. The CDR3 extends over 15 amino acids. CDR3 in amino acids: CASSPGQGGTGELFF. The CDR3 nucleotides are TGTGCCAGCAGCCCCGGACAGGGGGGGACCGGGGAGCTGTTTTTT. The full variable domain, completed using reference TRBV7-6 and TRBJ2-2, is GAGVSQSPRYKVTKRGQDVALRCDPISGHVSLYWYRQALGQGPEFLTYFNYEAQQDKSGLPNDRFSAERPEGSISTLTIQRTEQRDSAMYRCASSPGQGGTGELFFGEGSRLTVL.

On this clone itself: The identical CDR3 is also encoded by other nucleotide sequences in the sample. This chain joins TRBV19 and TRBJ1-5; D is unclear. The length of the CDR3 is 14 residues. Trimming pared 3 bases from V and 3 bases from J, leaving 9 bases between. The germline V gene encodes CDR1 LNHDA and CDR2 SQIVND (reference sequence). CDR3 amino acids: CASSIGQNNQPQHF. In DNA, the CDR3 is TGTGCCAGTAGTATTGGTCAGAACAATCAGCCCCAGCATTTT.